What follows are 6 T cell receptor beta chains derived from one specimen sequenced in a study of neurological immune-mediated disorders. TCRdb used MiXCR to reprocess the 5' RACE reads, holding one entry per CDR3 protein. This table has tens of thousands of distinct CDR3 sequences, approximately 4.1% appearing once. Sample: PBMCs. The receptor source for this set is a man younger than 40 with multiple sclerosis.

This clonotype has ten or more counts. This chain uses TRBV20-1 with TRBJ2-3; the D gene is possibly TRBD1 (6 bases). CDR1 is DFQATT, CDR2 SNEGSKA, per germline (reference sequence). Between the trimmed V and J ends, which lost 0 bases and 0 bases, there was a span of 10 bases. The CDR3 is 15 residues long. The CDR3 region has the DNA TGCAGTGCTAGAGAAGAGGGGACAAGCACAGATACGCAGTATTTT. It encodes CSAREEGTSTDTQYF.

In this sample, this clonotype turned up many times. The CDR3 DNA sequence: TGCAGTGCTACGTCGCAGGGTGATAGCAATCAGCCCCAGCATTTT. Its translation is CSATSQGDSNQPQHF. The V and J genes are TRBV20-1 and TRBJ1-5; D possibly corresponds to TRBD1 (5 bases). CDR3 length: 15 residues. CDR1 DFQATT and CDR2 SNEGSKA come from the germline V gene (reference sequence). V was cut by 4 bases and J by 0 bases, with 13 bases left in between.

This clonotype was found a few times. DNA for the CDR3: TGTGCCAGCAGCCTGCAACTAGCGGGGTACAATGAGCAGTTCTTC. Protein product: CASSLQLAGYNEQFF. The chain has TRBV7-9 and TRBJ2-1; 10 positions match TRBD2. CDR3 length equals 15 residues. With 5 bases clipped from V and 4 bases from J, the junction kept 5 bases outside the gene matches. Looked up from germline, CDR1 is SEHNR and CDR2 is FQNEAQ (reference sequence).

This clonotype has ten or more counts. The gene calls are TRBV7-9 and TRBJ1-2; a possible D gene is TRBD1 (5 bases). V was clipped by 5 bases and J by 4 bases, with 8 bases between them. CDR1 and CDR2 from the germline V gene are SEHNR and FQNEAQ (reference sequence). This CDR3 contains 12 residues. The CDR3: CASSQGAYGYTF. The CDR3 DNA is TGTGCCAGCAGCCAAGGGGCCTATGGCTACACCTTC. Together with reference TRBV7-9 and TRBJ1-2, the CDR3 gives the full variable domain: DTGVSQNPRHKITKRGQNVTFRCDPISEHNRLYWYRQTLGQGPEFLTYFQNEAQLEKSRLLSDRFSAERPKGSFSTLEIQRTEQGDSAMYLCASSQGAYGYTFGSGTRLTVV.

This clonotype was counted many times. The chain links TRBV7-9 to TRBJ1-6; no firm D call. The germline V and J ends were trimmed by 2 bases and 0 bases, with 14 bases remaining between them. Germline values: CDR1 SEHNR, CDR2 FQNEAQ (reference sequence). CDR3 size: 18 residues. CDR3 region: CASSLYGLGSSYNSPLHF. In nucleotides, the CDR3 is TGTGCCAGCAGCTTATACGGTTTGGGGAGCTCCTATAATTCACCCCTCCACTTT.

In its sample, this clonotype was seen many times. This chain uses TRBV12-3 or TRBV12-4 with TRBJ2-1; 7 bases map to TRBD2. The V gene end was trimmed by 1 base and the J gene end by 4 bases; junction bases not matched to a gene: 1. This CDR3 is 14 amino acids long. The CDR3 sequence is CASSLVSGYNEQFF. The CDR3 bases are TGTGCCAGCAGTTTAGTTAGCGGGTACAATGAGCAGTTCTTC.